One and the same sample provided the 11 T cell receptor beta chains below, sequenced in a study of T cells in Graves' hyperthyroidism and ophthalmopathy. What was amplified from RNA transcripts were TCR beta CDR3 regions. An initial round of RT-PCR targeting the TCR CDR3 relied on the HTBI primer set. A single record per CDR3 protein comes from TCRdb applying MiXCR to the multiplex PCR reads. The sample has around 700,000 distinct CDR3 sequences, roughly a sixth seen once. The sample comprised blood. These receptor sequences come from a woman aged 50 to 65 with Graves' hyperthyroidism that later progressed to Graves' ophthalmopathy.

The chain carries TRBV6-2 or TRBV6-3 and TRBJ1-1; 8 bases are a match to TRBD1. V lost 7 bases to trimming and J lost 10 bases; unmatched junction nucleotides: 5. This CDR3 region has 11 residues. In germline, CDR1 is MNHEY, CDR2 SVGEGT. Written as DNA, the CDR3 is TGTGCCAGCACTCAGGGGGCCACAGCTTTCTTT. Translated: CASTQGATAFF.

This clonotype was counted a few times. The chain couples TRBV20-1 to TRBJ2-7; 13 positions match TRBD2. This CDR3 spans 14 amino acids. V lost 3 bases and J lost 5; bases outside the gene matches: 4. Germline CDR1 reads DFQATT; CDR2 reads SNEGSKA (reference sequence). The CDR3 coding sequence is TGCAGTGCTAGCGGACTAGCGGGGGCCCACGAGCAGTACTTC. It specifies CSASGLAGAHEQYF.

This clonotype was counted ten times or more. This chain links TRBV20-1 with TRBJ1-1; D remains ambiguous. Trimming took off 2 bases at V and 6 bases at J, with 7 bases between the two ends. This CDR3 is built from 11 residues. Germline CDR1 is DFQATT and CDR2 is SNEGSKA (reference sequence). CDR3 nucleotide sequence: TGCAGTGCTAGATTATATCCTGAAGCTTTCTTT. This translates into CSARLYPEAFF.

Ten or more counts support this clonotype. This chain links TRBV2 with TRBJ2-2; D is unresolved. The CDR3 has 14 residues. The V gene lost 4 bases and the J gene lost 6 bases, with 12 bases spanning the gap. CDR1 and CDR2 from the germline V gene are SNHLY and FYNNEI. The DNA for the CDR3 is TGTGCCAGCAGTGCTTGGTCTAGTTCCGGGGAGCTGTTTTTT. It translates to CASSAWSSSGELFF. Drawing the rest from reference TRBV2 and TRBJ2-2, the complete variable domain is EPEVTQTPSHQVTQMGQEVILRCVPISNHLYFYWYRQILGQKVEFLVSFYNNEISEKSEIFDDQFSVERPDGSNFTLKIRSTKLEDSAMYFCASSAWSSSGELFFGEGSRLTVL.

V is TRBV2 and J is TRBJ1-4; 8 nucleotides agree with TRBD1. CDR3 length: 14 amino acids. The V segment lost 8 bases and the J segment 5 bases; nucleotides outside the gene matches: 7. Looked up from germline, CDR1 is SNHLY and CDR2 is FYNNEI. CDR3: CASRSTGGNEKLFF. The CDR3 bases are TGTGCCAGCCGTTCTACAGGGGGGAATGAAAAACTGTTTTTT. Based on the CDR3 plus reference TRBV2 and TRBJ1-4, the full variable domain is EPEVTQTPSHQVTQMGQEVILRCVPISNHLYFYWYRQILGQKVEFLVSFYNNEISEKSEIFDDQFSVERPDGSNFTLKIRSTKLEDSAMYFCASRSTGGNEKLFFGSGTQLSVL.

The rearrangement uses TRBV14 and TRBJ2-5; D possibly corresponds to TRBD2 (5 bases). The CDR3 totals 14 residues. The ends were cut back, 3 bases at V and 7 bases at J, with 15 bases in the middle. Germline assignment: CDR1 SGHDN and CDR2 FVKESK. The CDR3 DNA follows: TGTGCCAGCAGCCATGATGGAGGTCTTTGGACCCAGTACTTC. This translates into CASSHDGGLWTQYF. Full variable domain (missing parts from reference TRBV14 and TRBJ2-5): EAGVTQFPSHSVIEKGQTVTLRCDPISGHDNLYWYRRVMGKEIKFLLHFVKESKQDESGMPNNRFLAERTGGTYSTLKVQPAELEDSGVYFCASSHDGGLWTQYFGPGTRLLVL.

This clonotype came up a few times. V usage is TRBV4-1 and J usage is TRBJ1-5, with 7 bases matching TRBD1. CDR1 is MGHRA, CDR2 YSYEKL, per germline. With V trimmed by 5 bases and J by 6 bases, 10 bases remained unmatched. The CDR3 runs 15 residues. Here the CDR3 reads CASSGRDSVGQPQHF. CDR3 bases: TGCGCCAGCAGCGGACGGGACAGTGTTGGTCAGCCCCAGCATTTT.

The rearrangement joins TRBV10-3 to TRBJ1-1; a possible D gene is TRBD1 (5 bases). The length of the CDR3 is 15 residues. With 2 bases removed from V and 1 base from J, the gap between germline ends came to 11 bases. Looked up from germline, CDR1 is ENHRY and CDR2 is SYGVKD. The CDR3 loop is CAISEAGTGNTEAFF. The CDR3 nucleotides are TGTGCCATCAGTGAGGCCGGGACGGGGAACACTGAAGCTTTCTTT.

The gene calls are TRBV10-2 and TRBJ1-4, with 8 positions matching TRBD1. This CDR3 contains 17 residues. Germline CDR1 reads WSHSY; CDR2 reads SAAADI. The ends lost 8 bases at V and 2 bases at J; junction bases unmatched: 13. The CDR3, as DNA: TGCGCCAGCCAAGACAGGGGCGTGGTATCGACTAATGAAAAACTGTTTTTT. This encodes CASQDRGVVSTNEKLFF.

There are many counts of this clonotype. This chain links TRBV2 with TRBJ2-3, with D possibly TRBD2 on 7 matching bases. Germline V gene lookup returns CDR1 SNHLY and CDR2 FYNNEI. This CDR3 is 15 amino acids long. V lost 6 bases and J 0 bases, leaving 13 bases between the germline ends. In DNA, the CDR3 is TGTGCCAGCAGGGGGGGGCGGTCTAGCACAGATACGCAGTATTTT. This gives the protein CASRGGRSSTDTQYF.

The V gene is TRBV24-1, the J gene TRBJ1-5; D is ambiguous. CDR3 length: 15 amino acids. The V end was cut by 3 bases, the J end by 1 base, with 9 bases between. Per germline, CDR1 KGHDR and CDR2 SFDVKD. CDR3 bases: TGTGCCACCAGTGATGGGGAGTGGAGCAATCAGCCCCAGCATTTT. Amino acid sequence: CATSDGEWSNQPQHF.